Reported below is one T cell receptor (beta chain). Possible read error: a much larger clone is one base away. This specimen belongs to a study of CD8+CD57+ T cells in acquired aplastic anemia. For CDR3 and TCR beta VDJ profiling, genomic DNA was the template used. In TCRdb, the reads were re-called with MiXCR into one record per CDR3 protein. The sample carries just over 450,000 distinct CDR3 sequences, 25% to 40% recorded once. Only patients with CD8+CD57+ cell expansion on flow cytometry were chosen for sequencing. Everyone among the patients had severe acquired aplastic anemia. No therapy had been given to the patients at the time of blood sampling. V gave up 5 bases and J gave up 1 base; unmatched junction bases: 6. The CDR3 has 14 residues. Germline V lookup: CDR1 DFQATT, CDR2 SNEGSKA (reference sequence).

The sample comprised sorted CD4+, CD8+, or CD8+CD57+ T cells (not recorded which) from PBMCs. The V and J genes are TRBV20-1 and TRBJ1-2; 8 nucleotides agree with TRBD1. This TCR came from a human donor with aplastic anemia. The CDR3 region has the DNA TGCAGTGCTGGGAGACAGGGGAATAACTATGGCTACACCTTC. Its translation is CSAGRQGNNYGYTF.